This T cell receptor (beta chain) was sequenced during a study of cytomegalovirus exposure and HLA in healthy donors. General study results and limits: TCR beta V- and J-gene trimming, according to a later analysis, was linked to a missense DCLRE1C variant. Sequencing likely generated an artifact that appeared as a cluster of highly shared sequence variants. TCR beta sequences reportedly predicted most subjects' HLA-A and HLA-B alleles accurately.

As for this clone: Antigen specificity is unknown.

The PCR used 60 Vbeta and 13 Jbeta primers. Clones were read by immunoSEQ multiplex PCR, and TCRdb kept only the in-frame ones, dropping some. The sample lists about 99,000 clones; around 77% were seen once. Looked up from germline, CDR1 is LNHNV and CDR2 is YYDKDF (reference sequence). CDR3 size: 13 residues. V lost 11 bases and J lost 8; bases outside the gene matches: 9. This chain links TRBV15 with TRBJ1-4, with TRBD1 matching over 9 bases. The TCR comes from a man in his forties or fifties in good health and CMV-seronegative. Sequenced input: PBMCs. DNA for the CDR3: TGTGCCTCAAAGTGGGGGACAGGGGAAAAACTGTTTTTT. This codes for CASKWGTGEKLFF.